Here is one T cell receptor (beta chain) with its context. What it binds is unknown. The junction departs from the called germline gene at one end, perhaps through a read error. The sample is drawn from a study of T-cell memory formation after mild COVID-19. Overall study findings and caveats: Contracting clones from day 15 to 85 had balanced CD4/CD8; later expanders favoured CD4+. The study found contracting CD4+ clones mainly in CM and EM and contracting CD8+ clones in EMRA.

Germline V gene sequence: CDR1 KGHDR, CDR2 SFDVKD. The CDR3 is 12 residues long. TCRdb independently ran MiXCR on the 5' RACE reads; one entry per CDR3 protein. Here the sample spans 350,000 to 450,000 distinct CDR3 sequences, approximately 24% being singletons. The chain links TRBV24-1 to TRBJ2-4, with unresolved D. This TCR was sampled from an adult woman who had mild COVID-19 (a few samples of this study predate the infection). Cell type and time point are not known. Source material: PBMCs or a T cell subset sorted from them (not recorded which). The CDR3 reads CATQGTKNSQYF. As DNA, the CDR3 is TGTGCCACCCAAGGTACGAAAAACAGTCAGTACTTC.